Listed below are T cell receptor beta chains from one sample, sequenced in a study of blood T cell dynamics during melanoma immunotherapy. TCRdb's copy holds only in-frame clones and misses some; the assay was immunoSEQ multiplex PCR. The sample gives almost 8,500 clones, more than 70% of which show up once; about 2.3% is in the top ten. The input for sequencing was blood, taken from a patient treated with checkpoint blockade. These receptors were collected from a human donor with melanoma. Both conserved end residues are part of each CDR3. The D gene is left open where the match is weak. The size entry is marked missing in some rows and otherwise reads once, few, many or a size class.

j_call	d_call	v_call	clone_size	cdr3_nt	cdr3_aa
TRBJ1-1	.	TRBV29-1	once	TGCAGCGTTGGAGCTGGGAACACTGAAGCTTTCTTT	CSVGAGNTEAFF
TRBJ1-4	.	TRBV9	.	TGTGCCAGCAGCGGAGGCCGGCGGTCCGGTAATGAAAAACTGTTTTTT	CASSGGRRSGNEKLFF
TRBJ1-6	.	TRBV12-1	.	TGTGCCAGCAGCGAACTTGACAGGGAGGCCTTCTCCTATAATTCACCCCTCCACTTT	CASSELDREAFSYNSPLHF
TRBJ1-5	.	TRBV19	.	TGTGCCAGTAGTAATTCTGGAGGTCAGCCCCAGCATTTT	CASSNSGGQPQHF
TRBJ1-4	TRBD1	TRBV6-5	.	TGTGCCAGCAGTTCAACAGGGGGGGGTGAAAAACTGTTTTTT	CASSSTGGGEKLFF
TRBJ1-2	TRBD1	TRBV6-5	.	TGTGCCAGCAGTTCCCCGGACAGGGATAACTATGGCTACACCTTC	CASSSPDRDNYGYTF
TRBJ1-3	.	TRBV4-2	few	TGTGCCAGCAGCGGGGGCCTCGGAAACACCATATATTTT	CASSGGLGNTIYF
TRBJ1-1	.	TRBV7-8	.	TGTGCCAGCAGCTTCGGGGGGAACACTGAAGCTTTCTTT	CASSFGGNTEAFF
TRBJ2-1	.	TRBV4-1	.	TGCGCCAGCAGCCAAGAGTCCGGGGAGAATGAGCAGTTCTTC	CASSQESGENEQFF
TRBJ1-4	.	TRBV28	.	TGTGCCAGCAGTTTTGGGACTAATGAAAAACTGTTTTTT	CASSFGTNEKLFF
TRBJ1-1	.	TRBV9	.	TGTGCCAGCAGCGTAGTCCCGGGAGAGGCTTTCTTT	CASSVVPGEAFF
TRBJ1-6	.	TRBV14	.	TGTGCCAGCAGCCAAGACGGGGGTCCCAGTTCACCCCTCCACTTT	CASSQDGGPSSPLHF
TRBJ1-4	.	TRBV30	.	TGTGCCTGGAGGAGGTGGGGGACTAATGAAAAACTGTTTTTT	CAWRRWGTNEKLFF
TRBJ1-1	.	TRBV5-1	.	TGCGCCAGCAGCTTTGGGGGAATAATGGGGATGACTGAAGCTTTCTTT	CASSFGGIMGMTEAFF
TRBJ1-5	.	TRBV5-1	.	TGCGCCAGCAGCCCAGACAGTAGCAATCAGCCCCAGCATTTT	CASSPDSSNQPQHF
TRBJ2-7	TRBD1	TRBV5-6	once	TGTGCCAGCAGCACAACCGGGACAGGGAGCTACGAGCAGTACTTC	CASSTTGTGSYEQYF
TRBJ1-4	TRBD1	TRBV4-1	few	TGCGCCAGCAGCCATCAGGGGGTGGAAAAACTGTTTTTT	CASSHQGVEKLFF
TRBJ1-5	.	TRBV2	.	TGTGCCAGCACCGACTCATCTTCAATCAAGCCCCAGCATTTT	CASTDSSSIKPQHF
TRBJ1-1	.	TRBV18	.	TGTGCCAGCTCACCATTGAGCCTGGTTCACCCCGGGACCGAGAACACTGAAGCTTTCTTT	CASSPLSLVHPGTENTEAFF
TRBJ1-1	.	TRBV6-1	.	TGTGCCAGCAGACGGGGCGCCAACACTGAAGCTTTCTTT	CASRRGANTEAFF
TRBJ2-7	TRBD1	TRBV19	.	TGTGCCAGTAGTATTCGTACAGGGGGCTCCTACGAGCAGTACTTC	CASSIRTGGSYEQYF
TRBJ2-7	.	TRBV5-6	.	TGTGCCAGCAGCTTGGGGCGGGCTAGCGCGTACGAGCAGTACTTC	CASSLGRASAYEQYF
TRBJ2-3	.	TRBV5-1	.	TGCGCCAGCAGCTTTGCTGGGCTGAACACAGATACGCAGTATTTT	CASSFAGLNTDTQYF
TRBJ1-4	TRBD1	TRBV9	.	TGTGCCAGCAGCGATACCGGGACAGGCGACGAAAAACTGTTTTTT	CASSDTGTGDEKLFF
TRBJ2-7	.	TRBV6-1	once	TGTGCCAGCAGTGAAACCTACGAGCAGTACTTC	CASSETYEQYF
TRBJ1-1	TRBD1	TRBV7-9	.	TGTGCCAGCAGCCGATCGGGGACAGGAATGAACACTGAAGCTTTCTTT	CASSRSGTGMNTEAFF
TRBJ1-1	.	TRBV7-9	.	TGTGCCAGCAGCCGCAGGGGTGGGAACACTGAAGCTTTCTTT	CASSRRGGNTEAFF
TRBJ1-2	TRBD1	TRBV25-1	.	TGTGCCAGCAGCCCAGGGGGACGGCTTAACTATGGCTACACCTTC	CASSPGGRLNYGYTF
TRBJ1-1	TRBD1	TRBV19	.	TGTGCCAGTAAGAGGGGGCCTAACACTGAAGCTTTCTTT	CASKRGPNTEAFF
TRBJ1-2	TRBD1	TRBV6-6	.	TGTGCCAGCAGTTATCCAGGGGGCGATGGCTACACCTTC	CASSYPGGDGYTF
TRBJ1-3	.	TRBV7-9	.	TGTGCCAGCAGCTTAGGGTCCGGAAACACCATATATTTT	CASSLGSGNTIYF
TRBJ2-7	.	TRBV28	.	TGTGCCAGCACCGACATCCCATACGAGCAGTACTTC	CASTDIPYEQYF
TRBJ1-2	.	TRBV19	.	TGTGCCAGTAGTATACCAGGGATTGCCGGCTACACCTTC	CASSIPGIAGYTF
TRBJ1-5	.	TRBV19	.	TGTGCCAGTAGCCCGAGCGGGGCGGGCAATCAGCCCCAGCATTTT	CASSPSGAGNQPQHF